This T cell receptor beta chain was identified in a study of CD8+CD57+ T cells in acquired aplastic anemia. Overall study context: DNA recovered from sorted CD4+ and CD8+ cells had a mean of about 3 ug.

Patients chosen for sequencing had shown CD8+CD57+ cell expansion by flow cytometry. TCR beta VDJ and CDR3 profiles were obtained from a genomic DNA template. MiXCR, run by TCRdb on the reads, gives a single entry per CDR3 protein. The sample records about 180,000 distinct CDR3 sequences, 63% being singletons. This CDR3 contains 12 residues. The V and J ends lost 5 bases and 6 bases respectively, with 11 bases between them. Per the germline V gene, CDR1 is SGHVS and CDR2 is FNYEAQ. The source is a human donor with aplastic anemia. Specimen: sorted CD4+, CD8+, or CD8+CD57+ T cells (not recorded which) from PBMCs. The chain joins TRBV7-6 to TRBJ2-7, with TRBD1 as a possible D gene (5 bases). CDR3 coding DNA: TGTGCCAGCAGCCAAGATAGGGGCGAGCAGTACTTC. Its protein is CASSQDRGEQYF.